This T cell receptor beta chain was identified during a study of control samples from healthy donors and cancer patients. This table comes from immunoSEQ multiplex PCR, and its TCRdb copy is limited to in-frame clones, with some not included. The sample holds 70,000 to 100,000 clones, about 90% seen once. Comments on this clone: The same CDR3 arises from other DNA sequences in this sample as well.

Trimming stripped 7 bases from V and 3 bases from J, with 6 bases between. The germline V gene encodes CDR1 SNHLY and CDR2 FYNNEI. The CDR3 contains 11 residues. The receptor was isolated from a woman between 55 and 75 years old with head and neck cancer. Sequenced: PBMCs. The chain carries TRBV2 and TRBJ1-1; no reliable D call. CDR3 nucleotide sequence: TGTGCCAGCACCGCCTACACTGAAGCTTTCTTT. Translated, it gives CASTAYTEAFF.